These 8 T cell receptor beta chains came from one sample sequenced in a study of T cells in Graves' hyperthyroidism and ophthalmopathy. What was amplified from RNA transcripts were TCR beta CDR3 regions. During a first-round RT-PCR of the TCR CDR3, the HTBI primer set was used. One entry per CDR3 protein results from TCRdb running MiXCR on the multiplex PCR reads. The sample has 550,000 to 650,000 distinct CDR3 sequences, 14% seen once. The sample consisted of blood. These TCRs come from a woman aged 40 to 50 with Graves' hyperthyroidism.

This clonotype was seen only a few times. The chain links TRBV12-3 or TRBV12-4 to TRBJ1-3; D is uncertain. This CDR3 region has 13 residues. Trimming stripped 7 bases from V and 0 bases from J, with 7 bases between. Here the CDR3 reads CASKTSSGNTIYF. The DNA for the CDR3 is TGTGCCAGCAAGACCAGCTCTGGAAACACCATATATTTT.

This chain links TRBV24-1 with TRBJ2-3; TRBD2 agrees at 11 bases. With V trimmed by 9 bases and J by 2 bases, 9 bases remained unmatched. This CDR3 has 16 residues. The germline CDR1 and CDR2 sequences are KGHDR and SFDVKD. The CDR3 here is CATGPASGRITDTQYF. In DNA, the CDR3 is TGTGCCACCGGACCAGCTAGCGGGAGGATCACAGATACGCAGTATTTT.

Ten or more counts support this clonotype. J is TRBJ1-2 and V is TRBV5-6, with D perhaps TRBD1 (5 bases). The V gene's germline CDR1 is SGHDT and CDR2 YYEEEE. This CDR3 has 13 amino acids. V was clipped by 3 bases and J by 8 bases, with 14 bases between them. This chain's CDR3 is CASSSAQGDGYTF. CDR3 DNA sequence: TGTGCCAGCAGCTCGGCGCAGGGTGACGGCTACACCTTC.

There are a few counts of this clonotype. The rearrangement links TRBV19 to TRBJ1-5, with unresolved D. CDR3 length: 16 amino acids. The V end was cut by 2 bases, the J end by 4 bases, with 15 bases between. Looked up from germline, CDR1 is LNHDA and CDR2 is SQIVND (reference sequence). In DNA form, the CDR3 reads TGTGCCAGTAGTATACCGCGAGGCAATAATAATCAGCCCCAGCATTTT. This codes for CASSIPRGNNNQPQHF.

The rearrangement uses TRBV6-5 and TRBJ2-2; D is undetermined. The CDR3 is 16 amino acids. Germline CDR1 MNHEY, CDR2 SVGAGI. Trimming shortened V by 2 bases and J by 5 bases, and 15 bases separated the two germline ends. CDR3 residues: CASSYDPGSITGELFF. CDR3 sequence (DNA): TGTGCCAGCAGTTACGATCCGGGTAGCATAACCGGGGAGCTGTTTTTT.

Only a few counts were recorded for this clonotype. V is TRBV5-1 and J is TRBJ2-3; D call uncertain. This CDR3 has 15 amino acids. From germline, CDR1 is SGHRS and CDR2 YFSETQ. V was pared by 1 base and J by 2 bases, with 11 bases between. The CDR3 nucleotides read TGCGCCAGCAGCTTGAGAACAGTTTTCACAGATACGCAGTATTTT. Translating gives CASSLRTVFTDTQYF.

In the case of this clonotype: This clone may be a read error of a much larger clone one base away. The V gene is TRBV6-4, the J gene TRBJ2-7, with 11 bases aligning to TRBD1. CDR1 and CDR2 from the germline V gene are MRHNA and SNTAGT. The CDR3 sequence is 15 residues long. The CDR3 region is CAGSEGQGGAYEQYF. The CDR3, as DNA: TGTGCCGGCAGTGAGGGACAGGGGGGCGCCTACGAGCAGTACTTC.

V is TRBV7-9 and J is TRBJ1-1; D might be TRBD1 (5 bases). CDR3 length: 14 amino acids. CDR1 is SEHNR and CDR2 is FQNEAQ in the germline V gene (reference sequence). Between the trimmed V and J ends, which lost 0 bases and 5 bases, there was a span of 10 bases. CDR3: CASSLAIEGTEAFF. The CDR3 coding sequence is TGTGCCAGCAGCTTAGCGATTGAGGGGACTGAAGCTTTCTTT.